One sample yielded the 16 T cell receptor beta chains listed below, sequenced in a study of T cells in Graves' hyperthyroidism and ophthalmopathy. What was amplified from RNA transcripts were TCR beta CDR3 regions. RT-PCR in the first round (using the HTBI primer set) targeted the TCR CDR3. TCRdb reprocessed the multiplex PCR reads via MiXCR and lists one record per CDR3 protein. The table lists about 610,000 distinct CDR3 sequences, roughly 16% of them singletons. Sequencing input: blood. The source is a woman in her thirties or forties with Graves' ophthalmopathy.

This clonotype was detected ten times or more. J is TRBJ1-6 and V is TRBV20-1, with D perhaps TRBD1 (6 bases). V was trimmed by 0 bases and J by 6 bases, leaving 18 bases between them. The germline gives CDR1 DFQATT, CDR2 SNEGSKA (reference sequence). The CDR3 loop spans 17 amino acids. The CDR3 region is CSARDQGRQVPNSPLHF. The CDR3 DNA reads as TGCAGTGCTAGAGATCAGGGGAGGCAGGTCCCTAATTCACCCCTCCACTTT.

In its sample, this clonotype was seen many times. This sequence joins TRBV7-2 and TRBJ2-5; unclear D gene. The germline V gene has CDR1 SGHTA and CDR2 FQGNSA. The CDR3 sequence is 16 residues long. Trimming left V 0 bases short and J 5 bases short, with 16 bases between. CDR3 DNA: TGTGCCAGCAGCTTAGCGCTAGGGAATCAAGGGGAGACCCAGTACTTC. It codes for CASSLALGNQGETQYF.

J is TRBJ1-4 and V is TRBV19, with 10 bases that match TRBD1. CDR1 is LNHDA, CDR2 SQIVND, per germline (reference sequence). The CDR3 has 15 amino acids. The trim removed 5 bases at V and 8 bases at J, leaving 8 bases unmatched. CDR3 DNA: TGTGCCAGTAGTCCCCGACAGGGGGCAAAAGAAAAACTGTTTTTT. It encodes CASSPRQGAKEKLFF.

This clonotype was observed many times. This chain uses TRBV6-1 with TRBJ2-3; 8 bases map to TRBD1. This CDR3 region has 16 residues. Germline V lookup: CDR1 MNHNS, CDR2 SASEGT. The J segment lost 0 bases and the V segment lost 6 bases, leaving 8 bases of the junction unmatched. As DNA, the CDR3 is TGTGCCAGCAGCCTTCCAAGGACAGGGAGCACAGATACGCAGTATTTT. Translated, it gives CASSLPRTGSTDTQYF.

This clonotype has more than one count but fewer than ten. The chain is built from TRBV11-2 and TRBJ2-5; D gene unclear. Germline CDR1 reads SGHAT; CDR2 reads FQNNGV. Trimming took off 4 bases at V and 4 bases at J, with 16 bases between the two ends. The CDR3 contains 15 residues. For the CDR3, the DNA is TGTGCCAGCAGCTCAGCCCACGTACAAGTAGAGACCCAGTACTTC. Translating gives CASSSAHVQVETQYF.

This clonotype has at least ten counts. The chain recombines TRBV28 with TRBJ2-3, with 11 bases fitting TRBD2. CDR1 MDHEN and CDR2 SYDVKM come from the germline V gene. With 5 bases clipped from V and 5 bases from J, the junction kept 15 bases outside the gene matches. CDR3 size: 18 residues. This CDR3 is CASSPNALAGGQLDTQYF. In DNA form, the CDR3 reads TGTGCCAGCAGTCCTAACGCCTTAGCGGGAGGGCAGCTAGATACGCAGTATTTT. Variable domain in full (rest from reference TRBV28 and TRBJ2-3): DVKVTQSSRYLVKRTGEKVFLECVQDMDHENMFWYRQDPGLGLRLIYFSYDVKMKEKGDIPEGYSVSREKKERFSLILESASTNQTSMYLCASSPNALAGGQLDTQYFGPGTRLTVL.

This clonotype was picked up many times. The chain is built from TRBV18 and TRBJ2-1; D gene ambiguous. This CDR3 is 13 amino acids long. Germline V CDR1 and CDR2: KGHSH, LQKENI. V was shortened by 3 bases and J by 8 bases, with 11 bases between the two germline ends. The CDR3 spells CASSPGFDHEQFF. The CDR3 bases are TGTGCCAGCTCACCGGGGTTCGACCATGAGCAGTTCTTC.

This clonotype was recorded a few times. V and J are TRBV10-3 and TRBJ2-1; 9 nucleotides agree with TRBD2. The CDR3 has 17 residues. The V gene's germline CDR1 is ENHRY and CDR2 SYGVKD. The ends lost 6 bases at V and 8 bases at J; junction bases unmatched: 17. CDR3 nucleotides: TGTGCCATCAGCAAAAACCTAGCCGGCGGGGGGGTCCATGAGCAGTTCTTC. Protein product: CAISKNLAGGGVHEQFF.

There are many counts of this clonotype. CDR3 region: CASSPRQVLTDTQYF. The CDR3 DNA reads as TGTGCCAGCAGTCCGAGACAGGTCCTCACAGATACGCAGTATTTT. The chain joins TRBV12-3 or TRBV12-4 to TRBJ2-3; TRBD1 might be the D (6 bases). This CDR3 contains 15 residues. Trimming left V 5 bases short and J 2 bases short, with 14 bases between.

The table lists this clonotype with many counts. The J gene is TRBJ2-2, the V gene TRBV7-2, with D maybe TRBD1 (6 bases). CDR1 and CDR2 from the germline V gene are SGHTA and FQGNSA. V dropped 5 bases and J dropped 4 bases, with 17 bases sitting between them. The CDR3 contains 16 residues. CDR3 nucleotides: TGTGCCAGCAGCACTCGGACAGCATGGGGCACCGGGGAGCTGTTTTTT. The encoded protein is CASSTRTAWGTGELFF.

This clonotype occurred many times. The J gene is TRBJ2-3, the V gene TRBV2; 7 positions match TRBD1. The CDR3 is 18 residues long. Germline V gene data show CDR1 as SNHLY and CDR2 as FYNNEI. V lost 6 bases and J lost 3; bases outside the gene matches: 18. The CDR3 reads CASSGLPPGGRSTDTQYF. The CDR3 DNA follows: TGTGCCAGCAGCGGTCTCCCCCCAGGGGGTAGAAGTACAGATACGCAGTATTTT.

This clonotype was detected ten times or more. The rearrangement links TRBV5-1 to TRBJ2-1, with TRBD2 identical over 7 bases. V was clipped by 4 bases and J by 4 bases; unmatched bases: 11. Germline V gives CDR1 SGHRS, CDR2 YFSETQ. This CDR3 comprises 16 residues. The CDR3, as DNA: TGCGCCAGCAGCCCGGGACTACCAAGGGAATACAATGAGCAGTTCTTC. Translated: CASSPGLPREYNEQFF.

The chain has TRBV5-1 and TRBJ1-5; TRBD1 aligns across 7 bases. CDR3 length: 17 residues. V was clipped by 0 bases and J by 6 bases; unmatched bases: 12. CDR1 SGHRS and CDR2 YFSETQ come from the germline V gene. The CDR3 DNA sequence: TGCGCCAGCAGCTTGGACGGCAGTCAGGGGGTAAGTCAGCCCCAGCATTTT. Translation: CASSLDGSQGVSQPQHF.

Points on this clonotype: The CDR3 end shows no conserved phenylalanine or tryptophan, and so a read error is likely. The chain combines TRBV27 with TRBJ1-2, with D maybe TRBD1 (6 bases). This CDR3 has 14 residues. The germline CDR1 and CDR2 sequences are MNHEY and SMNVEV (reference sequence). V was pared by 5 bases and J by 2 bases, with 12 bases between. This chain's CDR3 is CASSPTGSNYGYTL. CDR3 DNA sequence: TGTGCCAGCAGTCCGACAGGTTCCAACTATGGCTACACCCTC.

This clonotype was observed at least ten times. This chain uses TRBV27 with TRBJ2-5; D is perhaps TRBD2 (7 bases). With 5 bases removed from V and 2 bases from J, the gap between germline ends came to 21 bases. This CDR3 contains 17 residues. Looked up from germline, CDR1 is MNHEY and CDR2 is SMNVEV (reference sequence). CDR3 loop: CASSSRGGALLQETQYF. Here the CDR3 DNA reads TGTGCCAGCAGTAGCCGTGGGGGGGCGCTTCTACAAGAGACCCAGTACTTC.

The table lists this clonotype with many counts. The chain couples TRBV20-1 to TRBJ1-1; the D is unclear. The V gene's germline CDR1 is DFQATT and CDR2 SNEGSKA (reference sequence). The CDR3 has 12 residues. The CDR3 is CSVGGLGTEAFF. The CDR3 DNA is TGCAGCGTCGGAGGACTGGGCACTGAAGCTTTCTTT.